The 4 T cell receptor beta chains below were found in one sample sequenced in a study of shared clonotypes between healthy human individuals. Generated by immunoSEQ multiplex PCR, the TCRdb table keeps only in-frame clones and is missing some. The repertoire consists of roughly 450,000 clones, with 75% to 85% occurring once and the leading ten covering over 10%. Sequenced: PBMCs. These receptors came from a woman in her thirties or forties in good health. Some clones in this sample may be carry-over from other donors' samples.

The chain couples TRBV7-2 to TRBJ1-2; D unclear. Germline V CDR1 and CDR2: SGHTA, FQGNSA. Trimming took 6 bases from V and 0 from J, leaving 14 bases between them. The CDR3 consists of 15 residues. The CDR3 bases are TGTGCCAGCAGTTCTGTGGGTCTGGCTAACTATGGCTACACCTTC. As protein: CASSSVGLANYGYTF. Looking up the rest from reference TRBV7-2 and TRBJ1-2 gives the full variable domain: GAGVSQSPSNKVTEKGKDVELRCDPISGHTALYWYRQSLGQGLEFLIYFQGNSAPDKSGLPSDRFSAERTGGSVSTLTIQRTQQEDSAVYLCASSSVGLANYGYTFGSGTRLTVV.

This clone was recorded many times. CDR3 amino acids: CASALGLADWGTDTQYF. CDR3 nucleotide sequence: TGTGCCAGCGCCTTGGGACTAGCGGATTGGGGCACAGATACGCAGTATTTT. The genes are TRBV2 and TRBJ2-3, with 11 bases identical to TRBD2. The CDR3 is made up of 17 amino acids. Germline V gene sequence: CDR1 SNHLY, CDR2 FYNNEI. The V and J ends lost 8 bases and 1 base, in that order; junction bases with no gene match: 11.

V gene TRBV6-1 combines with J gene TRBJ2-7; D gene ambiguous. Trimming took off 10 bases at V and 2 bases at J, with 15 bases between the two ends. Germline values: CDR1 MNHNS, CDR2 SASEGT. The CDR3 has 13 amino acids. DNA for the CDR3: TGTGCCAACCTAGTCCTAGACCCCTACGAGCAGTACTTC. This translates into CANLVLDPYEQYF.

The chain links TRBV15 to TRBJ2-3, with unresolved D. Germline loops: CDR1 LNHNV, CDR2 YYDKDF (reference sequence). This CDR3 is built from 16 residues. Deletions cut 1 base from V and 5 bases from J, with 16 bases between. The chain's CDR3 is CATSRVGPLHEDTQYF. The CDR3 coding sequence is TGTGCCACCAGCAGAGTCGGGCCGCTTCATGAAGATACGCAGTATTTT.